The TCR beta chain under discussion was sequenced for a study of T-cell memory formation after mild COVID-19 (dated by TCRdb to about 2021). Concerning the study at large: TCR sequence clusters from the two donors were found to be largely donor specific. In a couple of donors, T-cell clones that expanded and contracted after mild COVID-19 were followed by sequencing TCRalpha and TCRbeta repertoires longitudinally. The cohort was made up of two young adult volunteers, one female and one male, who were previously healthy. What the research found in general, with its limitations: Whether the second-wave clones peaking on day 37 were SARS-CoV-2 specific was not confirmed. Clones that contracted from day 15 to 85 showed balanced CD4/CD8 phenotypes, whereas a second wave of clones that expanded from day 15 to 37 leaned towards CD4+. The detection of some responding clones in pre-infection memory suggests that pre-existing cross-reactive memory T cells joined the SARS-CoV-2 response. Contracting CD4+ clones were found mainly in CM and EM memory subsets, while CD8+ clones were enriched in EMRA. The study covered only a couple of mild cases, and larger cohorts including severe cases with pre-infection samples were considered necessary.

This sample was sequenced with an Illumina NovaSeq 6000. cDNA libraries for TCRalpha and TCRbeta were prepared by 5'RACE using constant-segment primers, with sample barcodes and unique molecular identifiers added. RNA was extracted from every sample with Trizol reagent. Libraries were amplified in two PCR steps, with a second sample barcode and Illumina TruSeq adapters added in the second step. Sequencing of libraries was performed on an Illumina NovaSeq with 2 x 150 bp paired-end reads. The original methods were these. With migec v1.2.7, reads were demultiplexed and then collapsed into UMI-guided consensus sequences. With mixcr v2.1.11, UMI consensuses were aligned to TRA and TRB V and J templates and assembled into clonotypes. Clonotypes were classified as expanded or contracted when called significant by both edgeR and NoisET, with noise models trained on biological replicates. For edgeR calls, the cutoffs were a false discovery rate-adjusted p below 0.01 and a log2 fold-change threshold of 1. As an exploratory analysis of dynamics, max-normalized trajectories of the 1000 most abundant clonotypes were examined by PCA with hierarchical clustering. Separately sequenced CD4+ and CD8+ repertoires were used to assign the CD4 or CD8 phenotype of responding clones. TCRdb's own reprocessing of the public reads used fastp at Q25 and MiXCR and kept productive beta chains. A single entry per CDR3 protein holds the most common genes and DNA from its merged rows. The V and J calls come from TCRdb's annotation, not from the publication. The sample yields a few hundred thousand distinct CDR3 sequences; roughly 10% were counted once. Roughly a fifth of the sample is held by the ten biggest clonotypes.

This clonotype was detected a few times. Which antigen it targets is not known. Per-base quality was not reported, and no clone a single base away is much larger than it. Ficoll-Paque density gradient centrifugation was used to isolate PBMCs. This clonotype originated in a man aged 18 to 30 who had mild COVID-19 (a few samples of this study predate the infection). The sample titles of this study are shuffled in the database, so cell type and time point are left out; the donor was told from shared clones. The sample taken for sequencing was PBMCs or a T cell subset sorted from them (not recorded which).

The CDR3 reads CAISESPHPDEQFF. The nucleotide sequence reads as follows: TGTGCCATCAGTGAGTCTCCCCACCCGGATGAGCAGTTCTTC. The rearranged segments are TRBV10-3 and TRBJ2-1; confidence is insufficient to name the D gene. CDR1 ENHRY and CDR2 SYGVKD were looked up in the germline V gene. From cysteine to phenylalanine, the CDR3 is 14 amino acids long. Here the CDR3 DNA is all that survives: 42 bases in frame from base 1. Between the V and J ends, shortened by 0 bases and 8 bases respectively, the junction contains 11 bases.